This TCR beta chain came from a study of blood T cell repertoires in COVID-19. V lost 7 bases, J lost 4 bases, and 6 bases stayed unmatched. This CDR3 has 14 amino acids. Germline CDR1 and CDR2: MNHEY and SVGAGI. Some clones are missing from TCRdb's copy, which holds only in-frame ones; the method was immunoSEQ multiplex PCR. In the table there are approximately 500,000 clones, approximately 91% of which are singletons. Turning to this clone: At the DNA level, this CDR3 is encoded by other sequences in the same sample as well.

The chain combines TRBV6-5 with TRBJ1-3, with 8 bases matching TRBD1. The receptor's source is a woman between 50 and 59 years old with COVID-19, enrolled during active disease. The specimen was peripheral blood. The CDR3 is CASTGGAGGNTIYF. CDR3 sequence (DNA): TGTGCCAGCACAGGGGGCGCAGGAGGAAACACCATATATTTT.